Described below is a single TCR beta chain sequence and its context. The antigen is undetermined. These data are taken from a study of a mutant IDH1 vaccine in newly diagnosed glioma. About the study: Earlier therapy was either radiotherapy, temozolomide, or both, and most got both.

This CDR3 is built from 14 residues. V lost 5 bases to trimming and J lost 6 bases, with 14 bases between them. Germline lookup yields CDR1 SNHLY and CDR2 FYNNEI. General study findings and limits: 80% to 95% of patients showed vaccine-induced immune responses across multiple MHC alleles.

Specified time point: baseline, week 1 (first vaccination visit). The sample's treatment: pre-vaccination baseline after standard-of-care therapy. Clones were read by immunoSEQ multiplex PCR, and TCRdb kept only the in-frame ones, dropping some. The data hold about 88,000 clones, with roughly 80% observed a single time. The starting material was PBMCs, obtained from a glioma patient treated with radiotherapy, temozolomide or both. This chain links TRBV2 with TRBJ1-5, with D perhaps TRBD1 (5 bases). This sequence originates from a man between 35 and 55 years old with glioma. Some clones in this sample may be carry-over from other donors' samples. Here the CDR3 DNA reads TGTGCCAGCAGTCTTCGGGACGGGGTTCAGCCCCAGCATTTT. It codes for CASSLRDGVQPQHF.